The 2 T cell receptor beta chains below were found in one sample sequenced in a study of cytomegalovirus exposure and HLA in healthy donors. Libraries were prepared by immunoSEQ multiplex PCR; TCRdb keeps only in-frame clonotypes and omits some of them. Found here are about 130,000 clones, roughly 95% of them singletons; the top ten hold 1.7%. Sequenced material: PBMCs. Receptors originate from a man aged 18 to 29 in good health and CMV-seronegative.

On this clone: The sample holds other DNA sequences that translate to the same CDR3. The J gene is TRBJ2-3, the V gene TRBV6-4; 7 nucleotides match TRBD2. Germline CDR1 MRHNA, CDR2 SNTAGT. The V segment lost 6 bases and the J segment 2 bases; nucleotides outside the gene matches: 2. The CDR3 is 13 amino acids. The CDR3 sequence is CASSGTNTDTQYF. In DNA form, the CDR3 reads TGTGCCAGCAGCGGGACTAACACAGATACGCAGTATTTT.

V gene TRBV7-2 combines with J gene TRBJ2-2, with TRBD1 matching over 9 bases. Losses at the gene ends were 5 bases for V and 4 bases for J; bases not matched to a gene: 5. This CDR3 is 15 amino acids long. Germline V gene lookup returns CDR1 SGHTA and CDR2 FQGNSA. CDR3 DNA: TGTGCCAGCAGCCTAGGACAGGGGCGCACCGGGGAGCTGTTTTTT. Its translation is CASSLGQGRTGELFF.